This T cell receptor beta chain was profiled in a study of PD-1 blockade in classical Hodgkin lymphoma. The data were produced by immunoSEQ multiplex PCR, yet TCRdb's version contains in-frame clones alone and is incomplete. Among 60,000 to 65,000 clones, about 87% were seen once, and the ten largest hold about 12%. Details on this clone: Antigen unknown. Compared with germline, one end of the junction differs, possibly owing to a read error.

Notes on the study in general: The study reported lower baseline TCR diversity in newly diagnosed patients than in healthy donors.

Each patient experienced a relapse that followed autologous stem cell transplantation, and brentuximab vedotin exposure varied. The germline V gene has CDR1 MNHEY and CDR2 SMNVEV (reference sequence). The CDR3 is 16 residues long. The chain has TRBV27 and TRBJ1-1, with D possibly being TRBD1 (5 bases). Sequenced material: peripheral blood mononuclear cells (PBMCs), taken at baseline. This receptor was taken from a human donor with classical Hodgkin lymphoma. The CDR3 nucleotides read TGTGCCAGCAGTCTATCGCCGGGGGATCTGAACACTGAAGCTTTCTTT. It specifies CASSLSPGDLNTEAFF.